This T cell receptor (beta chain) originates from a study of T cell responses to AZD1222 COVID-19 vaccine. Study-level points and caveats: Baseline testing showed seropositivity in only a handful of AZD1222 recipients. Reports say nearly half of spike-specific TCRs go after unmutated variant regions. Spike-spanning, vaccine-associated CD4 TCRs were dominant at 160-218 and 743-854.

Trimming took 3 bases from V and 8 from J; bases not matched to a gene: 7. The CDR3 has 16 amino acids. Germline-derived CDR1 and CDR2 are MGHDK and SYGVNS. TCRdb's copy holds only in-frame clones and misses some; the assay was immunoSEQ multiplex PCR. This table holds some 180,000 clones, around 88% found once. A note on this clone: Its specificity is not known.

This chain uses TRBV25-1 with TRBJ1-4, with 12 nucleotides matching TRBD1. This receptor was identified in an adult who received the AZD1222 COVID-19 vaccine. The sample here was peripheral blood, taken 28 days after the second AZD1222 dose. CDR3 sequence reads: CASSDGDRGRREKLFF. CDR3 nucleotides: TGTGCCAGCAGTGATGGGGACAGGGGGCGAAGAGAAAAACTGTTTTTT.